The 20 T cell receptor beta chains below come from one sample, sequenced in a study of T-cell memory formation after mild COVID-19. TCRdb used MiXCR to reprocess the 5' RACE reads, holding one entry per CDR3 protein. The data show 350,000 or so distinct CDR3 sequences, under 25% seen once. Sequencing was carried out using PBMCs or a T cell subset sorted from them (not recorded which). These receptors were collected from a man aged 18 to 35 who had mild COVID-19 (a few samples of this study predate the infection). Cell type and time point are not known.

V and J are TRBV30 and TRBJ2-2; D is unresolved. This CDR3 spans 11 amino acids. Trimming stripped 2 bases from V and 5 bases from J, with 3 bases between. In germline, CDR1 is GTSNPN, CDR2 SVGIG (reference sequence). CDR3 protein: CAWSWTGELFF. DNA for the CDR3: TGTGCCTGGAGTTGGACCGGGGAGCTGTTTTTT.

This sequence joins TRBV12-3 or TRBV12-4 and TRBJ2-7; D possibly corresponds to TRBD2 (6 bases). Trimming left V 2 bases short and J 1 base short, with 18 bases between. The CDR3 contains 17 residues. CDR3 loop: CASSLRGETRRSYEQYF. CDR3 DNA sequence: TGTGCCAGCAGTTTAAGAGGGGAGACTAGGCGGTCCTACGAGCAGTACTTC.

The rearrangement uses TRBV20-1 and TRBJ2-1, with 8 bases identical to TRBD1. Germline-derived CDR1 and CDR2 are DFQATT and SNEGSKA (reference sequence). The length of the CDR3 is 16 residues. V dropped 3 bases and J dropped 4; count of bases not matched to a gene: 11. The CDR3 here is CSASRGPLYSYNEQFF. The CDR3, as DNA: TGCAGTGCTAGCAGGGGGCCACTGTACTCTTACAATGAGCAGTTCTTC.

The chain is built from TRBV10-3 and TRBJ1-1; D is uncertain. Per the germline V gene, CDR1 is ENHRY and CDR2 is SYGVKD. Trimming pared 3 bases from V and 1 base from J, leaving 15 bases between. The CDR3 is 16 amino acids. This CDR3 reads CAISDRSRLPNTEAFF. The CDR3 nucleotides read TGTGCCATCAGTGACCGTAGCCGACTCCCGAACACTGAAGCTTTCTTT.

CDR3 protein: CASSFVAGVDTEAFF. The CDR3 DNA is TGTGCCAGCAGCTTCGTCGCAGGGGTTGATACTGAAGCTTTCTTT. The chain has TRBV14 and TRBJ1-1, with D tentatively TRBD1 (6 bases). Trimming took 5 bases from V and 5 from J, leaving 18 bases between them. Germline CDR1 and CDR2: SGHDN and FVKESK. This CDR3 spans 15 amino acids.

This clonotype has only one observation. The genes are TRBV6-1 and TRBJ2-7; TRBD1 is a possible D gene (5 bases). This CDR3 spans 15 amino acids. The germline V and J ends were trimmed by 6 bases and 5 bases, with 20 bases remaining between them. Germline-derived CDR1 and CDR2 are MNHNS and SASEGT. Here the CDR3 DNA reads TGTGCCAGCAGCCTCTCCGTTACAAGGGGTGACGAGCAGTACTTC. Its translation is CASSLSVTRGDEQYF.

V and J are TRBV4-1 and TRBJ2-3; D not certain. This CDR3 contains 13 residues. Trimming removed 1 base from V and 9 bases from J, with 11 bases in between. Germline V lookup: CDR1 MGHRA, CDR2 YSYEKL. This CDR3 reads CASSQVVVKTQYF. CDR3 in DNA: TGCGCCAGCAGCCAAGTCGTCGTAAAGACGCAGTATTTT.

This clonotype was seen ten or more times. The V call is TRBV9, the J call TRBJ1-6, with no clear D. Between the trimmed V and J ends, which lost 2 bases and 8 bases, there was a span of 11 bases. In germline, CDR1 is SGDLS, CDR2 YYNGEE. This CDR3 has 14 amino acids. The CDR3 spells CASSVDPLYSPLHF. As DNA, the CDR3 is TGTGCCAGCAGCGTTGACCCCCTATATTCACCCCTCCACTTT. Complete variable domain (other parts from reference TRBV9 and TRBJ1-6): DSGVTQTPKHLITATGQRVTLRCSPRSGDLSVYWYQQSLDQGLQFLIQYYNGEERAKGNILERFSAQQFPDLHSELNLSSLELGDSALYFCASSVDPLYSPLHFGNGTRLTVT.

This clonotype has at least ten counts. The chain recombines TRBV7-3 with TRBJ2-1; TRBD1 is a possible D gene (6 bases). V lost 3 bases and J 6 bases, leaving 9 bases between the germline ends. This CDR3 comprises 13 residues. Germline-derived CDR1 and CDR2 are SGHTA and FQGTGA. The CDR3 region is CASSFRGANEQFF. Here the CDR3 DNA reads TGTGCCAGCAGCTTCAGGGGAGCCAATGAGCAGTTCTTC.

This clonotype was observed a few times. The rearrangement uses TRBV7-2 and TRBJ1-4, with D perhaps matching TRBD1 (6 bases). This CDR3 is 12 amino acids long. Trimming pared 4 bases from V and 7 bases from J, leaving 7 bases between. Germline CDR1 and CDR2: SGHTA and FQGNSA. In DNA form, the CDR3 reads TGTGCCAGCAGCTGGGGGGCTGAAAAACTGTTTTTT. The encoded protein is CASSWGAEKLFF. Supplemented by reference TRBV7-2 and TRBJ1-4, the full variable domain reads GAGVSQSPSNKVTEKGKDVELRCDPISGHTALYWYRQSLGQGLEFLIYFQGNSAPDKSGLPSDRFSAERTGGSVSTLTIQRTQQEDSAVYLCASSWGAEKLFFGSGTQLSVL.

Only a few counts were recorded for this clonotype. J is TRBJ1-1 and V is TRBV7-9, with D possibly TRBD1 on 6 matching bases. Trimming removed 7 bases from V and 6 bases from J, with 30 bases in between. The germline V gene has CDR1 SEHNR and CDR2 FQNEAQ (reference sequence). The CDR3 spans 18 residues. The CDR3, as DNA: TGTGCCAGCATCAAAATTTTGGGTGTGGGCAGGGGATTCCCTGAAGCTTTCTTT. It is translated as CASIKILGVGRGFPEAFF.

This clonotype has at least ten counts. This chain links TRBV5-1 with TRBJ2-7; 10 nucleotides match TRBD1. Germline loops: CDR1 SGHRS, CDR2 YFSETQ. V gave up 4 bases and J gave up 6 bases; unmatched junction bases: 4. The CDR3 runs 13 residues. In DNA, the CDR3 is TGCGCCAGCAGCAAGGGGGACAGGGGCGAGCAGTACGTC. Protein sequence: CASSKGDRGEQYV.

The chain has TRBV12-3 or TRBV12-4 and TRBJ1-2, with 11 positions matching TRBD1. V was clipped by 6 bases and J by 7 bases; unmatched bases: 7. This CDR3 is 14 amino acids long. The CDR3: CASSLGQGAAGYTF. CDR3 nucleotide sequence: TGTGCCAGCAGCCTCGGACAGGGGGCAGCTGGCTACACCTTC.

This clonotype has ten or more counts. The chain couples TRBV10-3 to TRBJ2-7; D is tentatively TRBD1 or TRBD2 (6 bases each). Deletions cut 8 bases from V and 0 bases from J, with 11 bases between. The V gene's germline CDR1 is ENHRY and CDR2 SYGVKD. The CDR3 length is 13 residues. The CDR3 sequence: CAIRGGSSYEQYV. The CDR3 bases are TGTGCCATCCGAGGGGGGAGCTCCTACGAGCAGTACGTC.

Here the CDR3 DNA reads TGTGCCAGCAGCTCACAGGGAGGGTTTGTAGAGACCCAGTACTTC. Encoded protein: CASSSQGGFVETQYF. The V and J genes are TRBV5-6 and TRBJ2-5, with a possible D match to TRBD2 (7 bases). The germline CDR1 and CDR2 sequences are SGHDT and YYEEEE. There are 15 residues in the CDR3. V gave up 3 bases and J gave up 4 bases, with 16 bases separating them.

This clonotype has a handful of counts. V gene TRBV6-1 combines with J gene TRBJ1-3; D is ambiguous. Per the germline V gene, CDR1 is MNHNS and CDR2 is SASEGT. V was shortened by 1 base and J by 0 bases, with 10 bases between the two germline ends. The CDR3 spans 16 residues. The CDR3 reads CASSEGTSGSGNTIYF. The CDR3 coding sequence is TGTGCCAGCAGTGAAGGGACTTCTGGCTCTGGAAACACCATATATTTT.

This clonotype has only a few counts. The CDR3 DNA reads as TGTGCCAGCAGCAAACCCACCAGCGGGAGCCACACAGAATTCTACGAGCAGTACGTC. As protein: CASSKPTSGSHTEFYEQYV. The rearrangement links TRBV21-1 to TRBJ2-7; the table's D call, TRBD2, was not checked against the DNA. TRBV21-1 is a pseudogene locus. This CDR3 is 19 amino acids long.

In this sample, this clonotype turned up a few times. The chain is built from TRBV12-3 or TRBV12-4 and TRBJ1-1; tentative D call: TRBD1 (5 bases). The CDR3 length is 14 residues. Trimming removed 6 bases from V and 0 bases from J, with 11 bases in between. CDR3 bases: TGTGCCAGCAGGGCCATACAGGTGAACACTGAAGCTTTCTTT. Translated, it gives CASRAIQVNTEAFF.

The gene calls are TRBV9 and TRBJ2-7; TRBD2 matches 14 bases. V was clipped by 4 bases and J by 9 bases; unmatched bases: 9. The CDR3 runs 15 residues. CDR1 is SGDLS and CDR2 is YYNGEE in the germline V gene. The CDR3 here is CASSPGLAGGAPQYF. The DNA of the CDR3 is TGTGCCAGCAGCCCAGGACTAGCGGGGGGTGCACCGCAGTACTTC.

CDR3: CSADTTGTEAFF. CDR3 coding DNA: TGCAGTGCAGACACAACCGGGACAGAAGCTTTCTTT. The chain recombines TRBV20-1 with TRBJ1-1, with TRBD1 as a possible D gene (6 bases). Trimming shortened V by 6 bases and J by 8 bases, and 16 bases separated the two germline ends. CDR1 is DFQATT, CDR2 SNEGSKA, per germline (reference sequence). This CDR3 contains 12 residues.